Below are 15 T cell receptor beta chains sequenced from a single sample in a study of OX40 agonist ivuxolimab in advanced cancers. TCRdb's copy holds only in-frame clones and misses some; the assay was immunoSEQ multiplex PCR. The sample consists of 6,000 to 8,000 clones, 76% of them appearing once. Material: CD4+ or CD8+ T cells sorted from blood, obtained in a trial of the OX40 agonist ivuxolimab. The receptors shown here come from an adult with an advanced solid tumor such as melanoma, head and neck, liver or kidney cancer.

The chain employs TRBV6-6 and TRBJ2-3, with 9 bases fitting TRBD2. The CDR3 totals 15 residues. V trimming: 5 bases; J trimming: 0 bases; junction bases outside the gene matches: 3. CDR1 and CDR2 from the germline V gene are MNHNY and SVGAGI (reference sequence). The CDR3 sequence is CASSPSGTSTDTQYF. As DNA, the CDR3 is TGTGCCAGCAGTCCTAGCGGGACGAGCACAGATACGCAGTATTTT.

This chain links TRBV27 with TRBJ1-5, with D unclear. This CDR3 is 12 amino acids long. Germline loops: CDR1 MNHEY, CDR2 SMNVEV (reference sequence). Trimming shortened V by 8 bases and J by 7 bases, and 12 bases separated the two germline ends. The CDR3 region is CASALSGQPQHF. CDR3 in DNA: TGTGCCAGCGCCCTCTCCGGGCAGCCCCAGCATTTT.

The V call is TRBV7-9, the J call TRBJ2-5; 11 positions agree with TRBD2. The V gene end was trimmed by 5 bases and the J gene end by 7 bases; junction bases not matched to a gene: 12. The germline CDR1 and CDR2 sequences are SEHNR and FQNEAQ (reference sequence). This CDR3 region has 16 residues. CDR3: CASSPGTSGPLGTQYF. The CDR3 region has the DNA TGTGCCAGCAGCCCCGGGACTAGCGGACCACTGGGGACCCAGTACTTC.

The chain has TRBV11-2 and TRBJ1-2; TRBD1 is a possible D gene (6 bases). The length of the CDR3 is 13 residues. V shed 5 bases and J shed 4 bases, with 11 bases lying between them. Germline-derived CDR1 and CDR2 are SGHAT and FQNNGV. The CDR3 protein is CASSPGQLYGYTF. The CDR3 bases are TGTGCCAGCAGCCCCGGACAGCTCTATGGCTACACCTTC.

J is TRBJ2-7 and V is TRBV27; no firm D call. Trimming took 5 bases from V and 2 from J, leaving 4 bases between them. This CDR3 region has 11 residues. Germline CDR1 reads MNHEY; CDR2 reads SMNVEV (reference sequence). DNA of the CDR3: TGTGCCAGCAGTACAACCTACGAGCAGTACTTC. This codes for CASSTTYEQYF.

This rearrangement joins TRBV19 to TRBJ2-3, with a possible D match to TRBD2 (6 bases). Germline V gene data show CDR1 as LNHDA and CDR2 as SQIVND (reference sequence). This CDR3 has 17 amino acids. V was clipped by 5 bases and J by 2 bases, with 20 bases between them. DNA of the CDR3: TGTGCCAGTAGTGCCCTGGACTACTCTCAGGACACAGATACGCAGTATTTT. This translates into CASSALDYSQDTDTQYF.

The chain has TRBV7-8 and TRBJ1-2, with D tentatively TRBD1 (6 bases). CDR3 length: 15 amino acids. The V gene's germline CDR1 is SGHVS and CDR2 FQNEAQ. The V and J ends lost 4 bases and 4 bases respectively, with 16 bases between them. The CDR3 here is CASSSEGGSLYGYTF. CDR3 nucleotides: TGTGCCAGCAGCTCAGAGGGGGGTTCCCTCTATGGCTACACCTTC.

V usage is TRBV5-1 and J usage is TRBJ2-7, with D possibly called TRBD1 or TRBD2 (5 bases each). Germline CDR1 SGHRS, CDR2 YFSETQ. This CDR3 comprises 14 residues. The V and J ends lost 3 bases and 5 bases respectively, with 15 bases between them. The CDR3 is CASSSFALGDEQYF. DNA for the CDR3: TGCGCCAGCAGCTCGTTCGCCTTGGGGGACGAGCAGTACTTC.

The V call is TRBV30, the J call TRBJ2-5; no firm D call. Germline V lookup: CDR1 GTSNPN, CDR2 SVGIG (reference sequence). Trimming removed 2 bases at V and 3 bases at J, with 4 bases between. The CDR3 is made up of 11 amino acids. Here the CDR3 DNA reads TGTGCCTGGAGTCCTAAAGAGACCCAGTACTTC. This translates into CAWSPKETQYF. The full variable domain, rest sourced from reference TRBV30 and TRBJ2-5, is SQTIHQWPATLVQPVGSPLSLECTVEGTSNPNLYWYRQAAGRGLQLLFYSVGIGQISSEVPQNLSASRPQDRQFILSSKKLLLSDSGFYLCAWSPKETQYFGPGTRLLVL.

In nucleotides, the CDR3 is TGTGCCAGTACTGGGGGGGAAACAGATACGCAGTATTTT. Its translation is CASTGGETDTQYF. The chain links TRBV19 to TRBJ2-3; 7 positions match TRBD2. The V gene's germline CDR1 is LNHDA and CDR2 SQIVND (reference sequence). The CDR3 runs to 13 residues. V dropped 7 bases and J dropped 3; count of bases not matched to a gene: 4.

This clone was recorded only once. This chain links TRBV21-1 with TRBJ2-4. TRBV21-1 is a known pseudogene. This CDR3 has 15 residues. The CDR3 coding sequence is TGTGCCAGCAGCGGCGTCGGAAAGAGGGGAAACATTCAGTACTTC. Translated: CASSGVGKRGNIQYF.

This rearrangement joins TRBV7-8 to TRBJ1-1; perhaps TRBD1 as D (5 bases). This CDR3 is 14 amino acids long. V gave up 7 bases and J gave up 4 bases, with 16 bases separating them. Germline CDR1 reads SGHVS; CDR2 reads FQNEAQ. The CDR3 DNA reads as TGTGCCAGCACCGTTCACGGGAGGGGCACTGAAGCTTTCTTT. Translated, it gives CASTVHGRGTEAFF.

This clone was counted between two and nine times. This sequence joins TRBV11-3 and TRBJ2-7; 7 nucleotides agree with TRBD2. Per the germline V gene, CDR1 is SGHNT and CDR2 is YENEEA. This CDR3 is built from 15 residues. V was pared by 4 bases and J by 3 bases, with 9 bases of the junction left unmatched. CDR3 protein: CASSYTSGEYYEQYF. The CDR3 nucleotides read TGTGCCAGCAGCTACACAAGCGGGGAATACTACGAGCAGTACTTC.

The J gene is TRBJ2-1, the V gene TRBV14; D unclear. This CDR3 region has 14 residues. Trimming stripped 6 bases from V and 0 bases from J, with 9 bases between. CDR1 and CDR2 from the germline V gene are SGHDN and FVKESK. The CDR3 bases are TGTGCCAGCAGACACTCTACCTCCTACAATGAGCAGTTCTTC. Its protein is CASRHSTSYNEQFF.

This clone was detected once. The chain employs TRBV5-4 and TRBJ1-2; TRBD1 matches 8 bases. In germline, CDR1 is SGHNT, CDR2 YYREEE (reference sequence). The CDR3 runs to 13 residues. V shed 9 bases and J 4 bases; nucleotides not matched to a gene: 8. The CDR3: CAISDRVGYGYTF. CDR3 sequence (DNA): TGTGCCATATCGGACAGGGTGGGCTATGGCTACACCTTC.